This T cell receptor (beta chain) was sequenced in a study of blood T cell repertoires in COVID-19. The V and J ends lost 4 bases and 2 bases respectively, with 16 bases between them. The CDR3 extends over 16 amino acids. Germline V gene lookup returns CDR1 SEHNR and CDR2 FQNEAQ (reference sequence). TCRdb's copy holds only in-frame clones and misses some; the assay was immunoSEQ multiplex PCR. The data hold approximately 310,000 clones, with approximately 91% observed a single time. This chain links TRBV7-9 with TRBJ2-3, with D possibly TRBD1 on 6 matching bases. Input material: PBMCs or T cells enriched from blood (not recorded which). The clonotype was recovered from a man aged 60 to 75 who had recovered from COVID-19. DNA of the CDR3: TGTGCCAGCAGCTCCCAGACCACAGGGATCACAGATACGCAGTATTTT. Translation gives CASSSQTTGITDTQYF.